The sequence of this TCR beta chain was determined in a study of CD8 T cells in Susac syndrome. The RNA input was about 0.45 to 1 ug, and it was reverse transcribed with random hexamers. Using its own MiXCR run on the immunoSEQ multiplex PCR reads, TCRdb lists one record per CDR3 protein. Seen here are 150,000 to 190,000 distinct CDR3 sequences, just under 97% observed once, and the top ten hold roughly 0.15%. This clonotype was observed a single time. Germline lookup yields CDR1 GTSNPN and CDR2 SVGIG (reference sequence). The length of the CDR3 is 15 residues. Specimen: CD8+ T cells from PBMCs. The clonotype originates from a human donor with multiple sclerosis. This sequence joins TRBV30 and TRBJ2-1; D is tentatively TRBD1 or TRBD2 (5 bases each). The CDR3 here is CALNHRGISYNEQFF. CDR3 DNA: TGTGCTCTCAACCACCGGGGCATTTCCTACAATGAGCAGTTCTTC.